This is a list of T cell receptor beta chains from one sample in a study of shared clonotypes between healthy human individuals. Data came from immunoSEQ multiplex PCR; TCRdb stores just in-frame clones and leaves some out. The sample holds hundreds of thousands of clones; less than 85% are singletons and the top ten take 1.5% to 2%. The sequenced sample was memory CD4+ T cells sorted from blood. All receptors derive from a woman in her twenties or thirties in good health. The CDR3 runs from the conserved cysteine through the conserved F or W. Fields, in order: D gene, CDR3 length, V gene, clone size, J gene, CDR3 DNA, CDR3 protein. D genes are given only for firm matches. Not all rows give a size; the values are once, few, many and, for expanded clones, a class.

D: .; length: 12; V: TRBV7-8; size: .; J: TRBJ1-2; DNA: TGTGCCAGCGGCATACAGGGCTATGGCTACACCTTC; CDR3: CASGIQGYGYTF
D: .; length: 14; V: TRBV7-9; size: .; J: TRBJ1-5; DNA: TGTGCCAGCAGCGACGAATATAGCAATCAGCCCCAGCATTTT; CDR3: CASSDEYSNQPQHF
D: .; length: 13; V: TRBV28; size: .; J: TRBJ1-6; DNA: TGTGCCAGCAGTGTCCTAGGAAGGTCACCCCTCCACTTT; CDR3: CASSVLGRSPLHF
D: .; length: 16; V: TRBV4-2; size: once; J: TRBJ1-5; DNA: TGTGCCAGCAGCCAAGATGGTCCAGGGAGCTTATCGCCCCAGCATTTT; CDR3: CASSQDGPGSLSPQHF
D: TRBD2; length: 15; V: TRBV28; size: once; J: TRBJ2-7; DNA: TGTGCCAGCAACCATAGGGGACTAGGAGGCTACGAGCAGTACTTC; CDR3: CASNHRGLGGYEQYF
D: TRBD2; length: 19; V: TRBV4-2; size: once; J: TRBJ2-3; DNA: TGTGCCAGCAGCCAAGTCGACCTCTTCATAGCGGGAGTGGTAGATACGCAGTATTTT; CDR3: CASSQVDLFIAGVVDTQYF
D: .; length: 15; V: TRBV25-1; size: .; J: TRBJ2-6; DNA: TGTGCCAGCAGTGAATCTGGGTCTGGGGCCAACGTCCTGACTTTC; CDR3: CASSESGSGANVLTF
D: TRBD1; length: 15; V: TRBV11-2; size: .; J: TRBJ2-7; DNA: TGTGCCAGCAGCTTAGCATGGGACAGACTCTACGAGCAGTACTTC; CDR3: CASSLAWDRLYEQYF
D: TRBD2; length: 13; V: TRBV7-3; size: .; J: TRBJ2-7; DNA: TGTGCCAGCAGCCAGGGAGGGTCCCGCGAGCAGTACTTC; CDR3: CASSQGGSREQYF
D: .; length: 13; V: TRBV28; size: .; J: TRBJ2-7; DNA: TGTGCCAGCAGTATCCCCCGATCCTACGAGCAGTACTTC; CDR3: CASSIPRSYEQYF
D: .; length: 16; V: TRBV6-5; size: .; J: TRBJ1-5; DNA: TGTGCCAGCAGTTCCCGTAACCGGCAGGGCAATCAGCCCCAGCATTTT; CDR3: CASSSRNRQGNQPQHF
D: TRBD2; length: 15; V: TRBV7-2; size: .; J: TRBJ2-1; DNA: TGTGCCAGCAGCTTAGGACTAGCGGGAGTAGGTGAGCAGTTCTTC; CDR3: CASSLGLAGVGEQFF
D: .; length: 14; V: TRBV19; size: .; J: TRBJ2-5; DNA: TGTGCCAGTAGTATAGCGGCAGCCCAAGAGACCCAGTACTTC; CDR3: CASSIAAAQETQYF
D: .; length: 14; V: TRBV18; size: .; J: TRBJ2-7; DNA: TGTGCCAGCTCATCACAGGCAAATAACTACGAGCAGTACTTC; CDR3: CASSSQANNYEQYF
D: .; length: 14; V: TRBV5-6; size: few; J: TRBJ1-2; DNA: TGTGCCAGCAGCTTGATCGCGGGAAACTATGGCTACACCTTC; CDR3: CASSLIAGNYGYTF
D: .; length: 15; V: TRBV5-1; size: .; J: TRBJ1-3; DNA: TGCGCCAGCAGCCCAGGACGTCCCTCTGGAAACACCATATATTTT; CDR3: CASSPGRPSGNTIYF
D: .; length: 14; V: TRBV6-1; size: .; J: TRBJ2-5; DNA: TGTGCCAGCATTCGAACGAGACTAGGGGAGACCCAGTACTTC; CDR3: CASIRTRLGETQYF
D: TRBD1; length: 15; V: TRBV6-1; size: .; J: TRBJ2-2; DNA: TGTGCCAGCAGTGAATGGCAGGGGGCAACCGGGGAGCTGTTTTTT; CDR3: CASSEWQGATGELFF
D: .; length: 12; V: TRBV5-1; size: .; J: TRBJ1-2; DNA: TGCGCCAGCAGTTATGGGGCGGATGGCTACACCTTC; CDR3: CASSYGADGYTF
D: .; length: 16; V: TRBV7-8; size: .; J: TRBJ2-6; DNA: TGTGCCAGCAGCTTTTGGGGATCATCTGGGGCCAACGTCCTGACTTTC; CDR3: CASSFWGSSGANVLTF
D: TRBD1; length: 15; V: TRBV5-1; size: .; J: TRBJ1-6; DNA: TGCGCCAGCAGCCTTGGGACAGCAGATAATTCACCCCTCCACTTT; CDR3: CASSLGTADNSPLHF
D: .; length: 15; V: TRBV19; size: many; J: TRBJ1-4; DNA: TGTGCCAGTAAGGCATCAACCGCAACTAATGAAAAACTGTTTTTT; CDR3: CASKASTATNEKLFF
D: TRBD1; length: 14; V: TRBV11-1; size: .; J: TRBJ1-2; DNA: TGTGCCACCCGAGCCGTGGGACAGAGAGATGGCTACACCTTC; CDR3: CATRAVGQRDGYTF
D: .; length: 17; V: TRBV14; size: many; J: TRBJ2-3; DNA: TGTGCCAGCAGCCAAGATCTAAGAGCGGTATACACAGATACGCAGTATTTT; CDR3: CASSQDLRAVYTDTQYF
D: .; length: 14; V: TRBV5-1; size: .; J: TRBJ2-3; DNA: TGCGCCAGCAGCTTAGCAGGAAGCACAGATACGCAGTATTTT; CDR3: CASSLAGSTDTQYF
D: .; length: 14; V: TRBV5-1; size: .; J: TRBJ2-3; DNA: TGCGCCAGCAGCTATGGACAGTCCAGAGATACGCAGTATTTT; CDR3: CASSYGQSRDTQYF
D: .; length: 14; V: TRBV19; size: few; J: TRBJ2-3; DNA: TGTGCCAGTAACCCCGGCGGGGATTTGAATACGCAGTATTTT; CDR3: CASNPGGDLNTQYF
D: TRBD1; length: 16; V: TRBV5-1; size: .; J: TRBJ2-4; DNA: TGCGCCAGCAGCTTAGGGACAGCGGAAGGGGGAAACATTCAGTACTTC; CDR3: CASSLGTAEGGNIQYF
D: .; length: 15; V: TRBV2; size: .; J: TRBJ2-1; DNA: TGTGCCAGCAGTGTCGACCGCGGTACTTACAATGAGCAGTTCTTC; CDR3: CASSVDRGTYNEQFF
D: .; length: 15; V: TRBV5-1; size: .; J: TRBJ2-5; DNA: TGCGCCAGCAGCCCGGGCGGGATTGTTCTAGAGACCCAGTACTTC; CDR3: CASSPGGIVLETQYF
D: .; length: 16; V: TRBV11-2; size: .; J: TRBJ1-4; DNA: TGTGCCAGCAGCTCCACCCCAGGGGCTCGTAATGAAAAACTGTTTTTT; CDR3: CASSSTPGARNEKLFF
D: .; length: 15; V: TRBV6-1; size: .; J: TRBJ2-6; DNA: TGTGCCAGCAGGCCCGACAGCGCTGGGGCCAACGTCCTGACTTTC; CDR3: CASRPDSAGANVLTF
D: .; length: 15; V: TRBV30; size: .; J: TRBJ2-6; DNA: TGTGCCTGGGCTACGACATGGGCCGGGGCCAACGTCCTGACTTTC; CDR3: CAWATTWAGANVLTF
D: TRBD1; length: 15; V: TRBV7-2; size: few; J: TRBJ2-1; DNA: TGTGCCAGCAGCTACGGACAGGGGTCTATCTATGAGCAGTTCTTC; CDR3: CASSYGQGSIYEQFF
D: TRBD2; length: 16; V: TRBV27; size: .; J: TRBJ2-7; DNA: TGTGCCAGCAGTTTGTATCCGGGACTAGCGAAATACGAGCAGTACTTC; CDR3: CASSLYPGLAKYEQYF
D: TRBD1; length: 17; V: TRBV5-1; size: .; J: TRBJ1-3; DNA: TGCGCCAGCAGCTCCGGGACAGGTGATCACTCTGGAAACACCATATATTTT; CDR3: CASSSGTGDHSGNTIYF
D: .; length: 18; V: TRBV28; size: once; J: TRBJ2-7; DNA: TGTGCCAGCAGTCCAAAACAGTTTAAGAAGATGGGCTCCTACGAGCAGTACTTC; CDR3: CASSPKQFKKMGSYEQYF
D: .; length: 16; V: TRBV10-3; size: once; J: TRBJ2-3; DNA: TGTGCCATCAGTGAGAAAGGGACGTCTAGCACAGATACGCAGTATTTT; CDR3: CAISEKGTSSTDTQYF
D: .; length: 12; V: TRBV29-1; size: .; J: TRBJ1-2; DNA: TGCAGCGTTGTGAGGGTCAACTATGGCTACACCTTC; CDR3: CSVVRVNYGYTF
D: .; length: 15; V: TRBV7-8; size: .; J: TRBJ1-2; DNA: TGTGCCAGCAGCTTAGCGACAGGAACTAACTATGGCTACACCTTC; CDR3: CASSLATGTNYGYTF
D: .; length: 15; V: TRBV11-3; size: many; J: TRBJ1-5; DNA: TGTGCCAGCAGCAAACAGGGCAAGGGCAATCAGCCCCAGCATTTT; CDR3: CASSKQGKGNQPQHF
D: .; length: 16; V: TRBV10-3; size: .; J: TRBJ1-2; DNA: TGTGCCATCAGTGAGGGAGCGGGGATCTCGGCAGGTGGCTACACCTTC; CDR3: CAISEGAGISAGGYTF
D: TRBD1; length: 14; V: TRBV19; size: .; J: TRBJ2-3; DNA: TGTGCCAGTAGTAAGGGACAGCCGCCAGATACGCAGTATTTT; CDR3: CASSKGQPPDTQYF
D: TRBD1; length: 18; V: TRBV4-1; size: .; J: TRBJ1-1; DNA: TGCGCCAGCAGCCAAGACCTCGCCAGGGGGAAACTGAACACTGAAGCTTTCTTT; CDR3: CASSQDLARGKLNTEAFF
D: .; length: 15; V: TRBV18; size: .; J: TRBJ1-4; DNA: TGTGCCAGCTCGCCACGTGGGAGGTCTAATGAAAAACTGTTTTTT; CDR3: CASSPRGRSNEKLFF